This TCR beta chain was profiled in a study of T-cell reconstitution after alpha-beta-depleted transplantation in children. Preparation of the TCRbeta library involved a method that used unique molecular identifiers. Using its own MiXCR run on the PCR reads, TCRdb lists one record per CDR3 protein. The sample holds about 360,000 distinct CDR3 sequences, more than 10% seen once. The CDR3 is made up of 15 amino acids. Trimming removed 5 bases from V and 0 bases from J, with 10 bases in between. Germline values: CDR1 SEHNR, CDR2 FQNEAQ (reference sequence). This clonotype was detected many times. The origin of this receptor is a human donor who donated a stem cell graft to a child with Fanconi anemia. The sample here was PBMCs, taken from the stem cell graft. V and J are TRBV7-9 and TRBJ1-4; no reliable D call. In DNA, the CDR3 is TGTGCCAGCAGCCCGATGGGAACAACTAATGAAAAACTGTTTTTT. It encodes CASSPMGTTNEKLFF.